Sequencing of this T cell receptor (beta chain) was carried out in a study of response to subunit inactivated influenza vaccine. Study-level points and caveats: There was a suggestion from the authors that each seasonal influenza vaccination recruits few new T cells.

Points on this clonotype: The antigen remains unidentified.

TCRdb itself ran the RT-PCR reads through MiXCR, one entry per CDR3 protein. Among about 190,000 distinct CDR3 sequences listed, about an eighth were seen once. The sample was CD8+ T cells sorted from PBMCs, taken roughly 5 days after vaccination. The clonotype comes from a man aged 50 or older who received an inactivated influenza vaccine.

The CDR3 DNA follows: TGTGCCACCAGTGACTCCCTCTGGGACGGTATCTCTGGGGCCAACGTCCTGACTTTC. Amino acids: CATSDSLWDGISGANVLTF. The chain recombines TRBV24-1 with TRBJ2-6, with D perhaps assigned TRBD1 or TRBD2 (5 bases each). The germline V gene has CDR1 KGHDR and CDR2 SFDVKD. The V and J ends lost 4 bases and 0 bases respectively, with 18 bases between them. This CDR3 has 19 residues.